Listed here are 28 T cell receptor beta chains from one sample, sequenced in a study of blood T cell repertoires in COVID-19. The data were produced by immunoSEQ multiplex PCR, yet TCRdb's version contains in-frame clones alone and is incomplete. Here the sample spans some 120,000 clones, just over 90% being singletons. Specimen: peripheral blood. The receptors here all came from a human donor with active COVID-19. The donor label of this sample is uncertain.

This clone was detected only once. The chain uses TRBV5-1 and TRBJ2-2; possible D gene TRBD1, 5 bases. The CDR3 loop spans 13 amino acids. The V gene's germline CDR1 is SGHRS and CDR2 YFSETQ. V lost 4 bases to trimming and J lost 5 bases, with 9 bases between them. The CDR3 loop is CASSHDRTGELFF. In DNA form, the CDR3 reads TGCGCCAGCAGCCATGACAGAACCGGGGAGCTGTTTTTT. Based on the CDR3 plus reference TRBV5-1 and TRBJ2-2, the full variable domain is KAGVTQTPRYLIKTRGQQVTLSCSPISGHRSVSWYQQTPGQGLQFLFEYFSETQRNKGNFPGRFSGRQFSNSRSEMNVSTLELGDSALYLCASSHDRTGELFFGEGSRLTVL.

V and J are TRBV5-4 and TRBJ1-1, with D maybe TRBD1 (5 bases). Germline V gene sequence: CDR1 SGHNT, CDR2 YYREEE (reference sequence). Trimming shortened V by 0 bases and J by 8 bases, and 8 bases separated the two germline ends. The CDR3 contains 12 residues. CDR3 nucleotide sequence: TGTGCCAGCAGCTTGGCAAGGACAGAAGCTTTCTTT. It specifies CASSLARTEAFF.

This sequence joins TRBV7-9 and TRBJ2-7; maybe TRBD2 (6 bases). Trimming pared 5 bases from V and 3 bases from J, leaving 17 bases between. CDR1 and CDR2 (germline): SEHNR, FQNEAQ (reference sequence). CDR3 length: 15 amino acids. The CDR3 region is CASSPQGGVNYEQYF. The CDR3 region has the DNA TGTGCCAGCAGCCCACAAGGAGGGGTGAACTACGAGCAGTACTTC.

The chain links TRBV6-2 or TRBV6-3 to TRBJ2-5; 9 nucleotides agree with TRBD2. The trim removed 2 bases at V and 7 bases at J, leaving 5 bases unmatched. CDR3 length equals 14 residues. CDR1 and CDR2 (germline): MNHEY, SVGEGT. The DNA for the CDR3 is TGTGCCAGCAGTTACCATAGCGGGGGCGGGACCCAGTACTTC. Amino acid sequence: CASSYHSGGGTQYF.

The chain recombines TRBV7-2 with TRBJ2-3, with no clear D. Per the germline V gene, CDR1 is SGHTA and CDR2 is FQGNSA. V was pared by 3 bases and J by 0 bases, with 13 bases between. The CDR3 length is 16 residues. The CDR3 DNA sequence: TGTGCCAGCAGCTTTTCGCTGAGCGCTAGCACAGATACGCAGTATTTT. This encodes CASSFSLSASTDTQYF.

This clone was seen just once. The chain couples TRBV19 to TRBJ2-2, with D perhaps TRBD2 (6 bases). Germline V gene sequence: CDR1 LNHDA, CDR2 SQIVND (reference sequence). This CDR3 region has 15 residues. Trimming pared 1 base from V and 4 bases from J, leaving 10 bases between. CDR3 coding DNA: TGTGCCAGTAGTATAGGGGGAGGTGGCACCGGGGAGCTGTTTTTT. It specifies CASSIGGGGTGELFF.

The chain uses TRBV7-2 and TRBJ2-3, with 8 bases aligning to TRBD2. There are 15 residues in the CDR3. V lost 3 bases and J lost 0; bases outside the gene matches: 2. Germline assignment: CDR1 SGHTA and CDR2 FQGNSA. The CDR3 sequence: CASSLSGGSTDTQYF. CDR3 DNA: TGTGCCAGCAGCTTGAGCGGGGGTAGCACAGATACGCAGTATTTT.

The CDR3 sequence: CASTRVGDGEKLFF. Here the CDR3 DNA reads TGTGCCAGCACCCGCGTGGGAGACGGTGAAAAACTGTTTTTT. The chain has TRBV11-2 and TRBJ1-4; D is uncertain. This CDR3 region has 14 residues. Germline lookup yields CDR1 SGHAT and CDR2 FQNNGV. Trimming took off 7 bases at V and 7 bases at J, with 16 bases between the two ends. Looking up the rest from reference TRBV11-2 and TRBJ1-4 gives the full variable domain: EAGVAQSPRYKIIEKRQSVAFWCNPISGHATLYWYQQILGQGPKLLIQFQNNGVVDDSQLPKDRFSAERLKGVDSTLKIQPAKLEDSAVYLCASTRVGDGEKLFFGSGTQLSVL.

The rearrangement links TRBV29-1 to TRBJ1-6; D not resolved. V lost 6 bases and J lost 1, with 4 bases in between. Germline lookup yields CDR1 SQVTM and CDR2 ANQGSEA. The length of the CDR3 is 12 residues. CDR3 bases: TGCAGCGTGTCTTCCTATAATTCACCCCTCCACTTT. Residues: CSVSSYNSPLHF.

This chain's CDR3 is CASSLGPTRPEAFF. The CDR3 DNA reads TGCGCCAGCAGCCTGGGCCCTACCCGGCCTGAAGCTTTCTTT. The rearrangement links TRBV10-2 to TRBJ1-1; unclear D gene. CDR3 length: 14 amino acids. The V end was cut by 6 bases, the J end by 6 bases, with 17 bases between. Germline assignment: CDR1 WSHSY and CDR2 SAAADI.

The chain employs TRBV18 and TRBJ1-1; TRBD1 is a possible D gene (5 bases). The CDR3 contains 15 residues. Germline V lookup: CDR1 KGHSH, CDR2 LQKENI. V shed 2 bases and J shed 3 bases, with 13 bases lying between them. CDR3 residues: CASSPKQPQDTEAFF. The CDR3 DNA is TGTGCCAGCTCACCAAAACAACCACAGGACACTGAAGCTTTCTTT.

This chain links TRBV5-4 with TRBJ1-4; the D is unclear. Germline CDR1 is SGHNT and CDR2 is YYREEE (reference sequence). Trimming cost V 3 bases and J 0 bases, with 3 bases left between them. The CDR3 runs 13 residues. CDR3 sequence: CASSSSTNEKLFF. The CDR3 nucleotides read TGTGCCAGCAGCTCATCAACTAATGAAAAACTGTTTTTT. The full variable domain, with the rest looked up from reference TRBV5-4 and TRBJ1-4, is ETGVTQSPTHLIKTRGQQVTLRCSSQSGHNTVSWYQQALGQGPQFIFQYYREEENGRGNFPPRFSGLQFPNYSSELNVNALELDDSALYLCASSSSTNEKLFFGSGTQLSVL.

This clone was picked up one time. V usage is TRBV21-1 and J usage is TRBJ2-2; the table's D call of TRBD1 was not tested on the DNA. TRBV21-1 is described as a pseudogene. The CDR3 loop spans 19 amino acids. CDR3 nucleotides: TGTGCCAGCAGCAAAGTCGGAGGACAGACTGTAATGAACACCGGGGAGCTGTTTTTT. It encodes CASSKVGGQTVMNTGELFF.

The rearrangement uses TRBV6-5 and TRBJ1-6, with unresolved D. The CDR3 loop spans 13 amino acids. The germline CDR1 and CDR2 sequences are MNHEY and SVGAGI. Between the trimmed V and J ends, which lost 6 bases and 7 bases, there was a span of 10 bases. The CDR3 reads CASRTTGNSPLHF. The CDR3 DNA reads TGTGCCAGCAGAACAACGGGGAATTCACCCCTCCACTTT.

The chain combines TRBV6-5 with TRBJ1-2; a possible D gene is TRBD1 (6 bases). Trimming stripped 7 bases from V and 2 bases from J, with 11 bases between. From germline, CDR1 is MNHEY and CDR2 SVGAGI. The CDR3 is 13 amino acids. CDR3 sequence reads: CASTLDRNYGYTF. For the CDR3, the DNA is TGTGCCAGCACCTTGGACAGAAACTATGGCTACACCTTC.

The V and J genes are TRBV3-1 (or the pseudogene TRBV3-2) and TRBJ2-5; 15 bases are a match to TRBD2. CDR1 and CDR2 (germline): LGHDT, YNNKEL (reference sequence). V shed 4 bases, J shed 3 bases, and the junction held 6 bases outside the gene matches. The CDR3 sequence is 17 residues long. The CDR3 DNA reads as TGTGCCAGCAGCCGCGGACTAGCGGGGGGGTTCAAAGAGACCCAGTACTTC. Protein: CASSRGLAGGFKETQYF.

The gene calls are TRBV19 and TRBJ2-3, with D tentatively TRBD1 (6 bases). The CDR3 is made up of 15 amino acids. Germline V gene sequence: CDR1 LNHDA, CDR2 SQIVND (reference sequence). V lost 8 bases, J lost 0 bases, and 15 bases lay in between. The CDR3 nucleotides read TGTGCCAGTGAGAGTGGGGGCACAAGCACAGATACGCAGTATTTT. It translates to CASESGGTSTDTQYF. The full variable domain, with the rest looked up from reference TRBV19 and TRBJ2-3, is DGGITQSPKYLFRKEGQNVTLSCEQNLNHDAMYWYRQDPGQGLRLIYYSQIVNDFQKGDIAEGYSVSREKKESFPLTVTSAQKNPTAFYLCASESGGTSTDTQYFGPGTRLTVL.

The chain joins TRBV5-4 to TRBJ1-2; a weak D match, TRBD1 (6 bases). The germline gives CDR1 SGHNT, CDR2 YYREEE (reference sequence). The CDR3 length is 13 residues. V lost 5 bases, J lost 3 bases, and 11 bases lay in between. The CDR3 sequence: CASRRGQHYGYTF. CDR3 coding DNA: TGTGCCAGCAGACGTGGACAGCACTATGGCTACACCTTC. Supplemented by reference TRBV5-4 and TRBJ1-2, the full variable domain reads ETGVTQSPTHLIKTRGQQVTLRCSSQSGHNTVSWYQQALGQGPQFIFQYYREEENGRGNFPPRFSGLQFPNYSSELNVNALELDDSALYLCASRRGQHYGYTFGSGTRLTVV.

The chain couples TRBV7-6 to TRBJ1-2, with D uncertain. CDR3 size: 17 residues. V was cut by 2 bases and J by 1 base, with 17 bases left in between. Germline assignment: CDR1 SGHVS and CDR2 FNYEAQ. The CDR3 sequence is CASSLRSDVGSNYGYTF. CDR3 nucleotides: TGTGCCAGCAGCTTAAGATCGGATGTAGGGAGTAACTATGGCTACACCTTC. The full variable domain, its missing parts supplied by reference TRBV7-6 and TRBJ1-2, is GAGVSQSPRYKVTKRGQDVALRCDPISGHVSLYWYRQALGQGPEFLTYFNYEAQQDKSGLPNDRFSAERPEGSISTLTIQRTEQRDSAMYRCASSLRSDVGSNYGYTFGSGTRLTVV.

The chain carries TRBV3-1 (or the pseudogene TRBV3-2) and TRBJ2-3; D not certain. The germline V gene encodes CDR1 LGHDT and CDR2 YNNKEL (reference sequence). V was pared by 0 bases and J by 5 bases, with 9 bases between. The CDR3 contains 14 residues. The CDR3 reads CASSQDLGEDTQYF. The CDR3 nucleotides read TGTGCCAGCAGCCAAGATTTAGGAGAAGATACGCAGTATTTT.

This chain uses TRBV4-3 with TRBJ2-5; a weak D match, TRBD2 (5 bases). Germline-derived CDR1 and CDR2 are LGHNA and YSLEER. V lost 4 bases, J lost 3 bases, and 18 bases lay in between. The CDR3 extends over 16 amino acids. CDR3 nucleotide sequence: TGCGCCAGCAGCCCCCGAGTGGCGGGCTTGGAAGAGACCCAGTACTTC. It translates to CASSPRVAGLEETQYF.

The rearrangement uses TRBV6-6 and TRBJ2-7; TRBD1 agrees at 8 bases. Germline V gene sequence: CDR1 MNHNY, CDR2 SVGAGI (reference sequence). The CDR3 runs to 14 residues. The trim removed 6 bases at V and 6 bases at J, leaving 10 bases unmatched. Written as DNA, the CDR3 is TGTGCCAGCAGGGATCAGGGGGCTGGTGGCGAGCAGTACTTC. Its protein is CASRDQGAGGEQYF.

The J gene is TRBJ2-2, the V gene TRBV2, with a possible D match to TRBD1 (6 bases). Trimming removed 6 bases from V and 2 bases from J, with 13 bases in between. This CDR3 has 15 residues. The germline V gene has CDR1 SNHLY and CDR2 FYNNEI. The CDR3 DNA sequence: TGTGCCAGCAGGTACAGGGAAGTTAACACCGGGGAGCTGTTTTTT. Its translation is CASRYREVNTGELFF.

The genes are TRBV4-1 and TRBJ2-3; D not certain. From germline, CDR1 is MGHRA and CDR2 YSYEKL. The CDR3 sequence is 14 residues long. The V end lost 1 base, the J end lost 2 bases, and 7 bases lay between the germline ends. CDR3 in DNA: TGCGCCAGCAGCCAAGTACTACTCACAGATACGCAGTATTTT. It codes for CASSQVLLTDTQYF.

This CDR3 reads CASSIRRRQTNYGYTF. In nucleotides, the CDR3 is TGTGCCAGTAGTATACGCCGCAGACAGACAAACTATGGCTACACCTTC. V is TRBV19 and J is TRBJ1-2; TRBD1 is a possible D gene (5 bases). Trimming removed 2 bases at V and 2 bases at J, with 15 bases between. The CDR3 runs 16 residues. Germline lookup yields CDR1 LNHDA and CDR2 SQIVND (reference sequence).

The DNA for the CDR3 is TGTGCCAGCTCACCATGGGGACAGGGCCCCCCAACTAATGAAAAACTGTTTTTT. It codes for CASSPWGQGPPTNEKLFF. The V gene is TRBV18, the J gene TRBJ1-4; 9 bases agree with TRBD1. V dropped 2 bases and J dropped 0; count of bases not matched to a gene: 7. The germline V gene encodes CDR1 KGHSH and CDR2 LQKENI. This CDR3 comprises 18 residues.

The gene calls are TRBV19 and TRBJ2-2; 7 nucleotides align to TRBD1. The V segment lost 9 bases and the J segment 3 bases; nucleotides outside the gene matches: 7. This CDR3 contains 14 residues. Germline V lookup: CDR1 LNHDA, CDR2 SQIVND (reference sequence). Here the CDR3 DNA reads TGTGCCAGCAGACAGGGTTGGGACACCGGGGAGCTGTTTTTT. Translation gives CASRQGWDTGELFF.

The V gene is TRBV6-1, the J gene TRBJ1-4, with D unclear. Per the germline V gene, CDR1 is MNHNS and CDR2 is SASEGT. The CDR3 extends over 17 amino acids. The V end was cut by 2 bases, the J end by 13 bases, with 26 bases between. CDR3 sequence: CASSEPTEPRGNIGLFF. In DNA, the CDR3 is TGTGCCAGCAGTGAACCGACTGAACCGCGAGGGAATATTGGACTGTTTTTT.